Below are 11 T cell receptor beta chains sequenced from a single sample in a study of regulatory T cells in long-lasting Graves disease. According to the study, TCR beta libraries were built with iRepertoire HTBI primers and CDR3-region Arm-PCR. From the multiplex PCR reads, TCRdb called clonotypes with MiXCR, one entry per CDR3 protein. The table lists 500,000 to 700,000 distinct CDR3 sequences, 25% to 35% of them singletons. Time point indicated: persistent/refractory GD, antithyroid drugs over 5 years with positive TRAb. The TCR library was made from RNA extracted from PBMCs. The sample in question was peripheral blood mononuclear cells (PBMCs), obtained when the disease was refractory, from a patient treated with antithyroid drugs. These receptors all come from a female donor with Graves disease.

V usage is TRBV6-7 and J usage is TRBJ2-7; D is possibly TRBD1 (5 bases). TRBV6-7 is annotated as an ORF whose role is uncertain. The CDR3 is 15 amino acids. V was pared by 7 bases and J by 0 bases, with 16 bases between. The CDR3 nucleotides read TGTGCCAGCACCGAAATGGGGCAGTACTCCTACGAGCAGTACTTC. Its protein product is CASTEMGQYSYEQYF.

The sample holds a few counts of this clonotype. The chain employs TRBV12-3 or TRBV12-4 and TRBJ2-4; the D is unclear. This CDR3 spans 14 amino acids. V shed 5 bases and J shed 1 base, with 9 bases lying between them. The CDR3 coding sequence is TGTGCCAGCAGTGTTCTGGGGGCCAAAAACATTCAGTACTTC. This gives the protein CASSVLGAKNIQYF.

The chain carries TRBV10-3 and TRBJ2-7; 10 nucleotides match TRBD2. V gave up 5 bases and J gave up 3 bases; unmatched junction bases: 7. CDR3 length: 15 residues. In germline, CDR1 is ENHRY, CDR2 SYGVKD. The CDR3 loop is CAISRTSGSGYEQYF. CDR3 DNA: TGTGCCATCAGTCGGACTAGCGGTTCGGGCTACGAGCAGTACTTC.

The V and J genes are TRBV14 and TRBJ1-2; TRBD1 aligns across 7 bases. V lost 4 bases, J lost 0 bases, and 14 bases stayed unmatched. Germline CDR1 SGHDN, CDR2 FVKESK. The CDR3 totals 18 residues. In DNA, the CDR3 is TGTGCCAGCAGCCCAAGAACCTCCCGGGACAGAGCTAACTATGGCTACACCTTC. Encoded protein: CASSPRTSRDRANYGYTF.

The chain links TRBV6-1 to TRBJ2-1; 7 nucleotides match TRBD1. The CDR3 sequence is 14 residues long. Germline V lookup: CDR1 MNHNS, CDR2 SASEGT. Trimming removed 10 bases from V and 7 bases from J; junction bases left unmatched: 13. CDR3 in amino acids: CAIKGQSGQNEQFF. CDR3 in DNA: TGTGCCATCAAGGGACAGTCGGGACAGAATGAGCAGTTCTTC.

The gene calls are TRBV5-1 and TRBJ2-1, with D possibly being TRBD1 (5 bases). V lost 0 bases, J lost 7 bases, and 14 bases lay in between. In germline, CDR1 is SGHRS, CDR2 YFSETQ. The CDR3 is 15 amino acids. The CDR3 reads CASSLGPGLGNEQFF. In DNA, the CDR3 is TGCGCCAGCAGCTTGGGACCAGGGTTAGGAAATGAGCAGTTCTTC.

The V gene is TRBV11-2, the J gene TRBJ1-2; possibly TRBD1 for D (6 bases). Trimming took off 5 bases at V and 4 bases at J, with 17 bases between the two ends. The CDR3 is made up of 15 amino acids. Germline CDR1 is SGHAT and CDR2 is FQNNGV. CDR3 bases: TGTGCCAGCAGCCACGACGGGGGGCAGGGCTATGGCTACACCTTC. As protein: CASSHDGGQGYGYTF.

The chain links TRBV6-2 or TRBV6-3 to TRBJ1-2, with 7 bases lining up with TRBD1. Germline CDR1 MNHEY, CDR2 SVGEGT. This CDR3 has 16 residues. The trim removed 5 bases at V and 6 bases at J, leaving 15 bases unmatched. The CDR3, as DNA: TGTGCCAGCAGTCAGCCCTCGACAGGGATGGTTAATGGCTACACCTTC. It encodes CASSQPSTGMVNGYTF.

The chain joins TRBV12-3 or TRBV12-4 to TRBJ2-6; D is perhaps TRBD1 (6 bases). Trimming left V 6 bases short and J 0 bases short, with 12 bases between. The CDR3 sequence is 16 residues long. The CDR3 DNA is TGTGCCAGCAGAACGACAGGCCACTCTGGGGCCAACGTCCTGACTTTC. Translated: CASRTTGHSGANVLTF.

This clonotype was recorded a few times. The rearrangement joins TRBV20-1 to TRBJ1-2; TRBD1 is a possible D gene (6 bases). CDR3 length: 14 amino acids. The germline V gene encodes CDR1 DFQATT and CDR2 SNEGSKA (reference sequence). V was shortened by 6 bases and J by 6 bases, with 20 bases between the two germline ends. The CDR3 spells CSAFTGGAVDGYTF. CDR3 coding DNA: TGCAGTGCATTCACTGGGGGGGCAGTGGATGGCTACACCTTC.

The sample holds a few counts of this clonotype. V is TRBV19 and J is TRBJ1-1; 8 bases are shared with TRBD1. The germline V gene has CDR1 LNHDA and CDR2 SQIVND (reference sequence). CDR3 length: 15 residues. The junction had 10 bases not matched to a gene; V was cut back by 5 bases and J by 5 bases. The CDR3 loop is CASSSSYRGGTEAFF. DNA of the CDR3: TGTGCCAGTAGTTCGAGTTACAGGGGGGGGACTGAAGCTTTCTTT. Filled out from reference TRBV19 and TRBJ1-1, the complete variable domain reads DGGITQSPKYLFRKEGQNVTLSCEQNLNHDAMYWYRQDPGQGLRLIYYSQIVNDFQKGDIAEGYSVSREKKESFPLTVTSAQKNPTAFYLCASSSSYRGGTEAFFGQGTRLTVV.